This entry lists 8 T cell receptor beta chains sequenced from one sample in a study of metastatic and nonmetastatic thyroid tumors. TCRdb re-called the PCR reads with MiXCR. This table has nearly 15,000 clones, approximately 19% appearing once. All patients reached thyroid surgery having received no treatment beforehand. The sequenced material came from blood. The receptor set was obtained from a female donor with papillary thyroid cancer or a benign thyroid nodule (not recorded which). Some clones in this sample may be carry-over from other donors' samples.

This chain joins TRBV20-1 and TRBJ1-1; tentatively, D is TRBD1 (5 bases). In germline, CDR1 is DFQATT, CDR2 SNEGSKA (reference sequence). The V end was cut by 2 bases, the J end by 1 base, with 8 bases between. The CDR3 extends over 13 amino acids. The CDR3 reads CSARRDPNTEAFF. CDR3 coding DNA: TGCAGTGCTAGAAGGGACCCGAACACTGAAGCTTTCTTT.

This clone was detected only a few times. The chain carries TRBV5-6 and TRBJ1-1; the match to TRBD1 covers 7 bases. Unmatched junction bases numbered 14, after V lost 4 bases and J lost 5 bases. Germline CDR1 is SGHDT and CDR2 is YYEEEE. The CDR3 runs 16 residues. The CDR3 nucleotides read TGTGCCAGCAGCCCCTATCAACGGGACAGAATGACTGAAGCTTTCTTT. Its protein is CASSPYQRDRMTEAFF.

V and J are TRBV12-3 or TRBV12-4 and TRBJ1-4, with 9 bases that match TRBD1. The CDR3 spans 14 residues. Trimming at V came to 9 bases and at J to 7 bases, leaving 9 bases not matched to a gene. CDR3 nucleotide sequence: TGTGCCAGTCGAGTGGGGACAGGGCCTGAAAAACTGTTTTTT. Translating it yields CASRVGTGPEKLFF.

The table lists this clone with many counts. V gene TRBV24-1 combines with J gene TRBJ1-1; D is possibly TRBD1 (5 bases). Germline CDR1 and CDR2: KGHDR and SFDVKD. V was shortened by 7 bases and J by 3 bases, with 11 bases between the two germline ends. CDR3 length: 13 amino acids. The CDR3 DNA follows: TGTGCCACCAGGCAGGGTGTTGACACTGAAGCTTTCTTT. The encoded protein is CATRQGVDTEAFF.

The sample holds many counts of this clone. The rearrangement joins TRBV7-6 to TRBJ2-1, with 8 bases identical to TRBD1. Losses at the gene ends were 5 bases for V and 7 bases for J; bases not matched to a gene: 16. Germline CDR1 reads SGHVS; CDR2 reads FNYEAQ. The CDR3 spans 17 residues. Here the CDR3 DNA reads TGTGCCAGCAGCCCCGCCATCTTGGGACAGGCTCGAAATGAGCAGTTCTTC. Its protein product is CASSPAILGQARNEQFF.

In its sample, this clone is medium-sized. The CDR3 loop is CSAREGGVETQYF. The CDR3, as DNA: TGCAGTGCTAGAGAGGGGGGAGTGGAGACCCAGTACTTC. The genes are TRBV20-1 and TRBJ2-5; perhaps TRBD2 as D (6 bases). Trimming took 0 bases from V and 5 from J, leaving 10 bases between them. The germline gives CDR1 DFQATT, CDR2 SNEGSKA (reference sequence). This CDR3 is 13 amino acids long.

Within the sample, this clone is medium-sized. This chain joins TRBV30 and TRBJ1-6; 12 bases are shared with TRBD1. Unmatched junction bases numbered 12, after V lost 4 bases and J lost 8 bases. Germline CDR1 reads GTSNPN; CDR2 reads SVGIG (reference sequence). The CDR3 runs to 17 residues. CDR3 coding DNA: TGTGCCTGGACCCTAGGGACAGGGGGCATCTTTGATTCACCCCTCCACTTT. Amino acid sequence: CAWTLGTGGIFDSPLHF.

This clone was seen ten or more times. This may be a read error: a much more frequent sequence differs by one nucleotide. The sample has other DNA sequences that encode this CDR3 too. The chain joins TRBV6-1 to TRBJ1-5, with 11 bases matching TRBD1. Germline values: CDR1 MNHNS, CDR2 SASEGT. This CDR3 is 16 amino acids long. Here the CDR3 DNA reads TGCGCCAGCAGGACCCCCGGACAGGGGGCAAGGGAGCCCCAGCATTTT. It codes for CASRTPGQGAREPQHF.